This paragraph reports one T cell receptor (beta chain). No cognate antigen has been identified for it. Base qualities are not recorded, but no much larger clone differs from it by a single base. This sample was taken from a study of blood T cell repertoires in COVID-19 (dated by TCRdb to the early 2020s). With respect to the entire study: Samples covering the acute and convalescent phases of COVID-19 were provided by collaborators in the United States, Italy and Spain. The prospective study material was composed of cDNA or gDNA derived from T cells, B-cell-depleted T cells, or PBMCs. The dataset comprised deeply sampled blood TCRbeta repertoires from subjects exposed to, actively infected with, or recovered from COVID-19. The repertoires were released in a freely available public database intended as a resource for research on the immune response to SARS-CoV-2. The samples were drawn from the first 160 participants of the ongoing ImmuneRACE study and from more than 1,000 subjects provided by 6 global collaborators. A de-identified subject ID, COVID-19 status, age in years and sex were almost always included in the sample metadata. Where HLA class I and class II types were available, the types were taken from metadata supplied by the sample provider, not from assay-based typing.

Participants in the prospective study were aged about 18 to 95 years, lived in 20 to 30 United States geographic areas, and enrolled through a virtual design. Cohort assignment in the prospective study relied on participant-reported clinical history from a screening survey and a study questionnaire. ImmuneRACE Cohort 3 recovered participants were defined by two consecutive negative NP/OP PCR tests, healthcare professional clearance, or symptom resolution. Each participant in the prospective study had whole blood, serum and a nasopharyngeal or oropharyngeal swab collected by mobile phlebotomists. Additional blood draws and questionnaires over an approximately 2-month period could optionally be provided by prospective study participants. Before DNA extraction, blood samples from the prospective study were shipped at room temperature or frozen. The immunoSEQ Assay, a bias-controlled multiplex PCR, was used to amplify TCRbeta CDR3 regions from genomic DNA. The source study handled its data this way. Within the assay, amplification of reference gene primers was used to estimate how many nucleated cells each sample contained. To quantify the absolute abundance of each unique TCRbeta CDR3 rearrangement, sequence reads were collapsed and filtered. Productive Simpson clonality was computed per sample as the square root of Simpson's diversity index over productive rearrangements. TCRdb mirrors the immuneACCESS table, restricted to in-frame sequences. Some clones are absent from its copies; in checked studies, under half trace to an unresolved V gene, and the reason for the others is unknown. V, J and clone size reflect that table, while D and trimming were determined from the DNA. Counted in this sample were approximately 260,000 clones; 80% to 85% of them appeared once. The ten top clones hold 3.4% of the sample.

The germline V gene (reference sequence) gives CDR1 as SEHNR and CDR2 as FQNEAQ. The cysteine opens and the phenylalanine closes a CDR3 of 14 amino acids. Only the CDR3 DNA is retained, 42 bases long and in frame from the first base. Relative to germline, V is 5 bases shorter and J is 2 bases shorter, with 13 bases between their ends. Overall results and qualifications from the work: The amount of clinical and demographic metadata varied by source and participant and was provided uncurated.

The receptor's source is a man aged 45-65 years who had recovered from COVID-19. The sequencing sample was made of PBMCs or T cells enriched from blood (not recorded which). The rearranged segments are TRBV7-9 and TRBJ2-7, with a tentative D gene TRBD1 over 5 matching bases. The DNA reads TGTGCCAGCAGCCAGACAACAGGAACCTACGAGCAGTACTTC. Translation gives CASSQTTGTYEQYF.